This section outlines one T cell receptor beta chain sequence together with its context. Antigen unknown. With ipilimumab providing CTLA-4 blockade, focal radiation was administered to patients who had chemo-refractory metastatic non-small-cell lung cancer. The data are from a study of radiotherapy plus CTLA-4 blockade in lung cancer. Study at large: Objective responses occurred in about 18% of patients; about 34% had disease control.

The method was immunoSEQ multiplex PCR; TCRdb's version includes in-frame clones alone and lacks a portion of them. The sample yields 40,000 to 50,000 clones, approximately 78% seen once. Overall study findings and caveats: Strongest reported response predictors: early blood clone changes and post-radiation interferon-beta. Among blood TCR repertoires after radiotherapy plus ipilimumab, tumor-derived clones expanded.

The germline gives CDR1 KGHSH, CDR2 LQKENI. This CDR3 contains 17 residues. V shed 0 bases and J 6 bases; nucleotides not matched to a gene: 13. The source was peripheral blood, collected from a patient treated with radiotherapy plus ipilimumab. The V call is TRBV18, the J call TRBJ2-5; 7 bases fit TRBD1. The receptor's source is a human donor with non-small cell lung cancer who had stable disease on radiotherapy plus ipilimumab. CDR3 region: CASSPPGQEGNLKTQYF. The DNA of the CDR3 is TGTGCCAGCTCACCACCCGGACAGGAAGGAAATTTGAAGACCCAGTACTTC. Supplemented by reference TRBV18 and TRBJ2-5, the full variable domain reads NAGVMQNPRHLVRRRGQEARLRCSPMKGHSHVYWYRQLPEEGLKFMVYLQKENIIDESGMPKERFSAEFPKEGPSILRIQQVVRGDSAAYFCASSPPGQEGNLKTQYFGPGTRLLVL.